This TCR beta chain was observed in a study of T-cell memory formation after mild COVID-19. Whole-study context: Clustering of TCRs was largely donor specific.

After 5'RACE with constant-segment primers, TCR alpha and TCR beta cDNA libraries carrying sample barcodes and UMIs were obtained. Each CDR3 protein is one row after TCRdb ran MiXCR on the 5' RACE reads. There are a few hundred thousand distinct CDR3 sequences in the sample; about 22% occur only once, and roughly 9.1% lies in the top ten. This clonotype was counted only a few times. Antigen unknown. The CDR3 length is 13 residues. The V and J ends lost 7 bases and 0 bases respectively, with 12 bases between them. Germline CDR1 reads SQVTM; CDR2 reads ANQGSEA. Study-level results: Contracting clones localized mainly to CM and EM when CD4+ and mainly to EMRA when CD8+. Later expanders leaned CD4+, whereas day 15 to 85 contracting clones were balanced CD4/CD8.

The clonotype originates from an adult woman who had mild COVID-19 (a few samples of this study predate the infection). Cell type and time point are not known. This chain connects TRBV29-1 to TRBJ1-1; maybe TRBD1 (5 bases). Source material: PBMCs or a T cell subset sorted from them (not recorded which). CDR3 nucleotide sequence: TGCAGCGCCGGGGCAGCCATGAACACTGAAGCTTTCTTT. Amino acids: CSAGAAMNTEAFF.